Below are 29 T cell receptor beta chains sequenced from a single sample in a study of T cell responses to AZD1222 COVID-19 vaccine. The assay was immunoSEQ multiplex PCR, and TCRdb's table has in-frame clones only and misses some. This repertoire shows 100,000 to 150,000 clones, about 93% found once; its top ten account for approximately 5%. The source was peripheral blood, collected 28 days after the second AZD1222 dose. The receptors stem from an adult who received the AZD1222 COVID-19 vaccine.

The chain joins TRBV3-1 (or the pseudogene TRBV3-2) to TRBJ1-1; D remains ambiguous. Germline V gene sequence: CDR1 LGHDT, CDR2 YNNKEL (reference sequence). V lost 1 base, J lost 8 bases, and 17 bases lay in between. The length of the CDR3 is 15 residues. The CDR3 coding sequence is TGTGCCAGCAGCCAAGGGACTTTTATCGTTAGAGAAGCTTTCTTT. Protein product: CASSQGTFIVREAFF.

The V call is TRBV3-1 (or the pseudogene TRBV3-2), the J call TRBJ2-1; TRBD2 matches at 10 bases. From germline, CDR1 is LGHDT and CDR2 YNNKEL (reference sequence). There are 12 residues in the CDR3. The V segment lost 3 bases and the J segment 10 bases; nucleotides outside the gene matches: 0. The CDR3 sequence: CASSQGLAEQFF. In DNA form, the CDR3 reads TGTGCCAGCAGCCAGGGACTAGCGGAGCAGTTCTTC.

The CDR3: CASSPGGDSNYGYTF. CDR3 bases: TGCGCCAGCAGCCCTGGCGGGGATTCTAACTATGGCTACACCTTC. This rearrangement joins TRBV5-1 to TRBJ1-2; D not resolved. The CDR3 sequence is 15 residues long. Per germline, CDR1 SGHRS and CDR2 YFSETQ. V lost 4 bases, J lost 0 bases, and 13 bases lay in between.

This chain's CDR3 is CASRSSGCEQYF. CDR3 nucleotides: TGTGCCAGCAGGTCCTCCGGGTGCGAGCAGTACTTC. The gene calls are TRBV3-1 (or the pseudogene TRBV3-2) and TRBJ2-7; D gene uncertain. V dropped 6 bases and J dropped 6 bases, with 12 bases sitting between them. The CDR3 contains 12 residues. Germline CDR1 reads LGHDT; CDR2 reads YNNKEL (reference sequence).

The chain combines TRBV18 with TRBJ2-1, with 13 bases lining up with TRBD2. There are 15 residues in the CDR3. With 4 bases clipped from V and 10 bases from J, the junction kept 7 bases outside the gene matches. The germline gives CDR1 KGHSH, CDR2 LQKENI. CDR3 bases: TGTGCCAGCTCACTAACTAGCGGGGGGGCCGAAGAGCAGTTCTTC. It yields the protein CASSLTSGGAEEQFF.

The chain employs TRBV12-3 or TRBV12-4 and TRBJ2-3, with D possibly matching TRBD2 (5 bases). The CDR3 is made up of 13 amino acids. V shed 4 bases and J shed 0 bases, with 5 bases lying between them. The CDR3 DNA sequence: TGTGCCAGCAGTTCGGGAAGCACAGATACGCAGTATTTT. Its translation: CASSSGSTDTQYF.

The rearrangement uses TRBV10-3 and TRBJ2-2; D ambiguous. Trimming took off 7 bases at V and 0 bases at J, with 12 bases between the two ends. This CDR3 is built from 15 residues. Germline V gives CDR1 ENHRY, CDR2 SYGVKD. CDR3 amino acids: CAITARLANTGELFF. DNA of the CDR3: TGTGCCATCACGGCCAGGCTAGCGAACACCGGGGAGCTGTTTTTT.

The chain recombines TRBV5-1 with TRBJ1-1, with a weak D call TRBD1 (5 bases). CDR1 and CDR2 (germline): SGHRS, YFSETQ. Trimming removed 5 bases at V and 8 bases at J, with 13 bases between. The CDR3 spans 12 residues. The DNA of the CDR3 is TGCGCCAGCAGTCAACCAGGGTGGGAAGCTTTCTTT. This encodes CASSQPGWEAFF.

The genes are TRBV6-5 and TRBJ2-3; possibly TRBD1 or TRBD2 for D (5 bases each). V lost 6 bases to trimming and J lost 3 bases, with 7 bases between them. The CDR3 is 12 residues long. CDR1 and CDR2 (germline): MNHEY, SVGAGI. CDR3 DNA sequence: TGTGCCAGCAGCTGGGGGACAGATACGCAGTATTTT. Translating it yields CASSWGTDTQYF.

V and J are TRBV3-1 (or the pseudogene TRBV3-2) and TRBJ2-7; D remains unclear. The CDR3 totals 15 residues. With 0 bases removed from V and 2 bases from J, the gap between germline ends came to 11 bases. Looked up from germline, CDR1 is LGHDT and CDR2 is YNNKEL (reference sequence). CDR3 bases: TGTGCCAGCAGCCAAGATCGCGGCCCTACCTACGAGCAGTACTTC. Translated: CASSQDRGPTYEQYF.

The chain carries TRBV18 and TRBJ2-2; D perhaps matches TRBD1 (5 bases). Trimming took 3 bases from V and 0 from J, leaving 8 bases between them. Germline V lookup: CDR1 KGHSH, CDR2 LQKENI. This CDR3 is built from 15 residues. CDR3 in amino acids: CASSPSTANTGELFF. The DNA of the CDR3 is TGTGCCAGCTCACCCTCGACAGCGAACACCGGGGAGCTGTTTTTT.

V and J are TRBV15 and TRBJ2-5, with D maybe TRBD1 (7 bases). Germline V gene data show CDR1 as LNHNV and CDR2 as YYDKDF (reference sequence). CDR3 length: 15 amino acids. Trimming cost V 5 bases and J 4 bases, with 17 bases left between them. The CDR3 DNA reads as TGTGCCACCAGCTCTCGTCGACAGGGAGGAGAGACCCAGTACTTC. Amino acid sequence: CATSSRRQGGETQYF.

The J gene is TRBJ2-5, the V gene TRBV11-3, with 8 bases matching TRBD1. CDR3 size: 14 residues. CDR1 SGHNT and CDR2 YENEEA come from the germline V gene. J gave up 4 bases and V 5 bases, and 6 bases lay outside the gene matches. The CDR3 DNA is TGTGCCAGCAGCGCAGGGGGCGAGGGAGAGACCCAGTACTTC. It yields the protein CASSAGGEGETQYF.

The chain uses TRBV28 and TRBJ1-2, with 7 bases that match TRBD1. This CDR3 is built from 14 residues. The trim removed 3 bases at V and 14 bases at J, leaving 15 bases unmatched. From germline, CDR1 is MDHEN and CDR2 SYDVKM. The CDR3 region has the DNA TGTGCCAGCAGTTTTGTTCAGTTGAAGGGGGCTACGACCTTC. Protein product: CASSFVQLKGATTF.

This rearrangement joins TRBV10-3 to TRBJ1-1, with 8 bases fitting TRBD1. The germline gives CDR1 ENHRY, CDR2 SYGVKD. Trimming at V came to 10 bases and at J to 2 bases, leaving 6 bases not matched to a gene. The CDR3 is 13 residues long. The CDR3 DNA follows: TGTGCCACCACCGACAGGGGCAACACTGAAGCTTTCTTT. Its protein product is CATTDRGNTEAFF.

V gene TRBV12-3 or TRBV12-4 combines with J gene TRBJ1-2; tentatively, D is TRBD1 (5 bases). This CDR3 comprises 13 residues. Trimming cost V 4 bases and J 4 bases, with 10 bases left between them. The CDR3 coding sequence is TGTGCCAGCAGTTCCGAGGGGATCTATGGCTACACCTTC. This codes for CASSSEGIYGYTF.

V gene TRBV5-4 combines with J gene TRBJ2-3; no clear D. The CDR3 extends over 13 amino acids. Per the germline V gene, CDR1 is SGHNT and CDR2 is YYREEE (reference sequence). V lost 1 base, J lost 1 base, and 4 bases lay in between. CDR3 nucleotides: TGTGCCAGCAGCTTGCACGGCACAGATACGCAGTATTTT. This translates into CASSLHGTDTQYF.

The rearrangement uses TRBV9 and TRBJ2-7, with D perhaps being TRBD1 or TRBD2 (6 bases each). The CDR3 covers 15 residues. From germline, CDR1 is SGDLS and CDR2 YYNGEE. Trimming shortened V by 4 bases and J by 0 bases, and 14 bases separated the two germline ends. CDR3 DNA sequence: TGTGCCAGCAGCCCCGGGGGCGGAAGCTCCTACGAGCAGTACTTC. Translating gives CASSPGGGSSYEQYF.

The V and J genes are TRBV6-5 and TRBJ2-7, with no clear D. The CDR3 loop spans 13 amino acids. CDR1 MNHEY and CDR2 SVGAGI come from the germline V gene. V was clipped by 0 bases and J by 1 base, with 4 bases between them. CDR3 residues: CASSYSRSYEQYF. In nucleotides, the CDR3 is TGTGCCAGCAGTTACTCGAGGTCCTACGAGCAGTACTTC.

The J gene is TRBJ2-1, the V gene TRBV6-5, with TRBD2 as a possible D gene (7 bases). From germline, CDR1 is MNHEY and CDR2 SVGAGI. Between the trimmed V and J ends, which lost 6 bases and 4 bases, there was a span of 16 bases. The CDR3 runs 15 residues. Here the CDR3 reads CASSSSGGPYNEQFF. CDR3 DNA: TGTGCCAGCAGCTCCTCGGGGGGCCCTTACAATGAGCAGTTCTTC.

In its sample, this clone was seen a few times. The rearrangement uses TRBV11-2 and TRBJ1-1; TRBD1 is a possible D gene (5 bases). This CDR3 is 14 amino acids long. CDR1 is SGHAT and CDR2 is FQNNGV in the germline V gene. Trimming removed 2 bases from V and 7 bases from J, with 14 bases in between. The CDR3 sequence: CASSLLWGSNEAFF. The CDR3 region has the DNA TGTGCCAGCAGCTTATTGTGGGGGAGTAATGAAGCTTTCTTT.

This clone was observed once. This rearrangement joins TRBV6-1 to TRBJ1-6; D is undetermined. CDR3 length: 12 amino acids. CDR1 MNHNS and CDR2 SASEGT come from the germline V gene. Trimming left V 2 bases short and J 11 bases short, with 7 bases between. CDR3 amino acids: CASSESGTPLHF. Here the CDR3 DNA reads TGTGCCAGCAGTGAAAGTGGGACACCCCTCCACTTT.

The J gene is TRBJ2-3, the V gene TRBV30; 9 positions match TRBD2. Looked up from germline, CDR1 is GTSNPN and CDR2 is SVGIG (reference sequence). Germline trimming cut 0 bases from V and 4 bases from J; bases unmatched to any gene: 2. This CDR3 has 14 residues. CDR3 loop: CAWSVSGSADTQYF. The CDR3, as DNA: TGTGCCTGGAGTGTTAGCGGGAGTGCAGATACGCAGTATTTT.

The chain links TRBV19 to TRBJ1-1; the D gene is possibly TRBD1 (5 bases). Trimming removed 4 bases at V and 3 bases at J, with 18 bases between. The germline CDR1 and CDR2 sequences are LNHDA and SQIVND (reference sequence). The CDR3 loop spans 16 amino acids. DNA of the CDR3: TGTGCCAGTAGTACCGTCAGGGACCTAAGGGACACTGAAGCTTTCTTT. Its protein is CASSTVRDLRDTEAFF.

In DNA, the CDR3 is TGTGCCAGCAGCTTCCGGACTGAAGCTTTCTTT. Its protein is CASSFRTEAFF. The chain joins TRBV5-6 to TRBJ1-1; D is undetermined. The CDR3 has 11 amino acids. With 2 bases removed from V and 5 bases from J, the gap between germline ends came to 4 bases. CDR1 is SGHDT and CDR2 is YYEEEE in the germline V gene. Looking up the rest from reference TRBV5-6 and TRBJ1-1 gives the full variable domain: DAGVTQSPTHLIKTRGQQVTLRCSPKSGHDTVSWYQQALGQGPQFIFQYYEEEERQRGNFPDRFSGHQFPNYSSELNVNALLLGDSALYLCASSFRTEAFFGQGTRLTVV.

The J gene is TRBJ1-1, the V gene TRBV4-1; D is perhaps TRBD1 (5 bases). The CDR3 is 15 amino acids. CDR1 and CDR2 from the germline V gene are MGHRA and YSYEKL. V gave up 0 bases and J gave up 1 base, with 9 bases separating them. The CDR3 is CASSQEGTANTEAFF. For the CDR3, the DNA is TGCGCCAGCAGCCAAGAGGGGACGGCGAACACTGAAGCTTTCTTT.

The rearrangement links TRBV12-3 or TRBV12-4 to TRBJ1-4; D gene uncertain. The CDR3 spans 13 residues. Deletions cut 6 bases from V and 6 bases from J, with 11 bases between. The CDR3 coding sequence is TGTGCCAGCAGCCCCCACGAGTATGAAAAACTGTTTTTT. It translates to CASSPHEYEKLFF.

The rearrangement joins TRBV5-6 to TRBJ2-2; tentatively, D is TRBD2 (6 bases). The V and J ends lost 0 bases and 6 bases respectively, with 15 bases between them. The CDR3 extends over 16 amino acids. Germline loops: CDR1 SGHDT, CDR2 YYEEEE. DNA of the CDR3: TGTGCCAGCAGCTTGGGAGGAACAGGAGGGCCCGGGGAGCTGTTTTTT. It specifies CASSLGGTGGPGELFF.

The chain joins TRBV5-8 to TRBJ1-6, with D perhaps TRBD1 (6 bases). Germline CDR1 and CDR2: SGHTS and YDEGEE. V lost 1 base, J lost 2 bases, and 10 bases lay in between. This CDR3 is built from 16 residues. CDR3 residues: CASSLQGQPYNSPLHF. The CDR3 DNA sequence: TGTGCCAGCAGCTTGCAGGGGCAGCCCTATAATTCACCCCTCCACTTT.